Listed here are 16 T cell receptor beta chains from one sample, sequenced in a study of OX40 agonist ivuxolimab in advanced cancers. The protocol was immunoSEQ multiplex PCR, while the TCRdb copy is restricted to in-frame clones and leaves out a portion. Found here are about 67,000 clones, roughly four fifths of them singletons; the top ten hold 4.5% to 6%. Source: CD4+ or CD8+ T cells sorted from blood, taken in a trial of the OX40 agonist ivuxolimab. Receptor source: an adult with an advanced solid tumor such as melanoma, head and neck, liver or kidney cancer.

The CDR3 region has the DNA TGCGCCAGCAGCCGAAGCCCTAGGGGTGGGGAGCTGTTTTTT. The encoded protein is CASSRSPRGGELFF. V usage is TRBV4-1 and J usage is TRBJ2-2, with TRBD1 as a possible D gene (5 bases). Germline V CDR1 and CDR2: MGHRA, YSYEKL. The CDR3 runs to 14 residues. Trimming took 4 bases from V and 8 from J, leaving 14 bases between them.

V is TRBV27 and J is TRBJ2-7, with D unclear. V lost 3 bases to trimming and J lost 2 bases, with 14 bases between them. CDR1 MNHEY and CDR2 SMNVEV come from the germline V gene (reference sequence). The CDR3 is 15 amino acids. The CDR3 DNA reads TGTGCCAGCAGTTTGTCGCTTCTGGGGACCTACGAGCAGTACTTC. Residues: CASSLSLLGTYEQYF.

V and J are TRBV4-3 and TRBJ1-1; D might be TRBD1 (5 bases). Trimming cost V 0 bases and J 0 bases, with 14 bases left between them. The germline CDR1 and CDR2 sequences are LGHNA and YSLEER. This CDR3 contains 17 residues. The CDR3 DNA is TGCGCCAGCAGCCAAGAGCACCCTGACAGTCTGAACACTGAAGCTTTCTTT. Amino acid sequence: CASSQEHPDSLNTEAFF.

V gene TRBV12-5 combines with J gene TRBJ2-5, with D tentatively TRBD1 (6 bases). The CDR3 is 16 amino acids. Germline CDR1 reads LGHNT; CDR2 reads FRNRAP. V was trimmed by 2 bases and J by 1 base, leaving 14 bases between them. The chain's CDR3 is CASGLPQQGFQETQYF. In DNA, the CDR3 is TGTGCTAGTGGTTTGCCTCAACAGGGTTTCCAAGAGACCCAGTACTTC.

The chain employs TRBV28 and TRBJ2-5; possibly TRBD1 for D (6 bases). Germline CDR1 is MDHEN and CDR2 is SYDVKM. Trimming shortened V by 5 bases and J by 1 base, and 11 bases separated the two germline ends. This CDR3 is built from 14 residues. CDR3 DNA sequence: TGTGCCAGCAGTCCCGGACAGAGCCAAGAGACCCAGTACTTC. This encodes CASSPGQSQETQYF.

V gene TRBV6-1 combines with J gene TRBJ1-2; D is ambiguous. The V gene lost 3 bases and the J gene lost 5 bases, with 10 bases spanning the gap. The CDR3 is 13 residues long. CDR1 MNHNS and CDR2 SASEGT come from the germline V gene. The CDR3 DNA sequence: TGTGCCAGCAGTGAGCGGGTCCTTTATGGCTACACCTTC. Translated, it gives CASSERVLYGYTF.

V usage is TRBV15 and J usage is TRBJ1-1; D unclear. The CDR3 spans 13 residues. From germline, CDR1 is LNHNV and CDR2 YYDKDF (reference sequence). Trimming took off 3 bases at V and 0 bases at J, with 5 bases between the two ends. This CDR3 is CATSRYMNTEAFF. CDR3 coding DNA: TGTGCCACCAGCAGGTATATGAACACTGAAGCTTTCTTT.

This clone has only one observation. The gene calls are TRBV15 and TRBJ2-1; D is ambiguous. Trimming cost V 0 bases and J 5 bases, with 5 bases left between them. Germline V CDR1 and CDR2: LNHNV, YYDKDF (reference sequence). The CDR3 consists of 13 residues. The CDR3 sequence is CATSRDRDNEQFF. The CDR3 bases are TGTGCCACCAGCAGAGATCGGGACAATGAGCAGTTCTTC.

This clone was counted only a few times. The rearrangement links TRBV4-2 to TRBJ1-5, with 7 positions matching TRBD1. Germline V lookup: CDR1 LGHNA, CDR2 YNFKEQ. The CDR3 is made up of 15 amino acids. V was pared by 0 bases and J by 6 bases, with 5 bases of the junction left unmatched. CDR3 protein: CASSQDGKGAQPQHF. The CDR3 DNA follows: TGTGCCAGCAGCCAAGATGGGAAGGGGGCTCAGCCCCAGCATTTT.

This chain joins TRBV5-5 and TRBJ1-1; TRBD1 is a possible D gene (6 bases). The CDR3 sequence is 18 residues long. Germline values: CDR1 SGHKS, CDR2 YYEKEE (reference sequence). V was clipped by 1 base and J by 1 base, with 20 bases between them. The CDR3 spells CASSLSVQGTPRNTEAFF. As DNA, the CDR3 is TGTGCCAGCAGCTTGTCCGTGCAGGGGACCCCAAGGAACACTGAAGCTTTCTTT.

This chain uses TRBV14 with TRBJ2-3, with D possibly TRBD2 on 6 matching bases. Germline V gene data show CDR1 as SGHDN and CDR2 as FVKESK. With 3 bases removed from V and 1 base from J, the gap between germline ends came to 11 bases. CDR3 size: 15 residues. The CDR3 is CASSHVRGCTDTQYF. The CDR3 region has the DNA TGTGCCAGCAGCCATGTCCGGGGGTGCACAGATACGCAGTATTTT.

The J gene is TRBJ2-2, the V gene TRBV19; TRBD1 agrees at 10 bases. The CDR3 spans 15 residues. V was clipped by 4 bases and J by 7 bases; unmatched bases: 6. Germline assignment: CDR1 LNHDA and CDR2 SQIVND (reference sequence). This CDR3 reads CASSTLGQGGGELFF. DNA of the CDR3: TGTGCCAGTAGTACCCTAGGACAGGGGGGCGGGGAGCTGTTTTTT. The full variable domain, rest sourced from reference TRBV19 and TRBJ2-2, is DGGITQSPKYLFRKEGQNVTLSCEQNLNHDAMYWYRQDPGQGLRLIYYSQIVNDFQKGDIAEGYSVSREKKESFPLTVTSAQKNPTAFYLCASSTLGQGGGELFFGEGSRLTVL.

In its sample, this clone was seen once. The rearrangement uses TRBV18 and TRBJ1-5, with D perhaps matching TRBD1 (5 bases). Germline CDR1 reads KGHSH; CDR2 reads LQKENI. This CDR3 is built from 15 residues. Trimming removed 0 bases at V and 4 bases at J, with 10 bases between. CDR3 in amino acids: CASSPPGHGNQPQHF. For the CDR3, the DNA is TGTGCCAGCTCACCACCGGGGCACGGAAATCAGCCCCAGCATTTT.

The chain has TRBV5-1 and TRBJ2-1, with a possible D match to TRBD1 (6 bases). Between the trimmed V and J ends, which lost 0 bases and 6 bases, there was a span of 10 bases. Looked up from germline, CDR1 is SGHRS and CDR2 is YFSETQ. The CDR3 covers 14 residues. The CDR3 region is CASSLGQVPNEQFF. CDR3 coding DNA: TGCGCCAGCAGCTTGGGACAGGTCCCCAATGAGCAGTTCTTC.

The V and J genes are TRBV19 and TRBJ2-7, with TRBD1 as a possible D gene (6 bases). V lost 7 bases and J lost 4, with 20 bases in between. The CDR3 runs to 15 residues. Germline-derived CDR1 and CDR2 are LNHDA and SQIVND (reference sequence). In DNA, the CDR3 is TGTGCCAGTAACCCAACGGGACACACAGCTTACGAGCAGTACTTC. Translated: CASNPTGHTAYEQYF.

About this clone: Compared with germline, one end of the junction differs, possibly owing to a read error. This rearrangement joins TRBV5-4 to TRBJ1-4, with D unresolved. This CDR3 spans 14 amino acids. Germline loops: CDR1 SGHNT, CDR2 YYREEE (reference sequence). CDR3 sequence: CASSTGGTDEKLFF. CDR3 sequence (DNA): TGTGCCAGCAGCACGGGAGGAACTGATGAAAAACTGTTTTTT.